The 2 T cell receptor beta chains given below trace back to one sample, sequenced in a study of blood T cell repertoires in COVID-19. TCRdb's table, derived via immunoSEQ multiplex PCR, lists solely in-frame clones and lacks some. The sample has under 200,000 clones; more than 75% are singletons. Source material: peripheral blood. The receptor source for this set is a man aged 70-80 years with acute or convalescent COVID-19.

The gene calls are TRBV6-1 and TRBJ2-7, with 7 bases that match TRBD2. CDR3 length: 14 amino acids. In germline, CDR1 is MNHNS, CDR2 SASEGT. The ends lost 7 bases at V and 2 bases at J; junction bases unmatched: 8. The CDR3 sequence is CASTLRGSAYEQYF. CDR3 coding DNA: TGTGCCAGCACCCTGCGGGGGTCCGCCTACGAGCAGTACTTC.

The V and J genes are TRBV19 and TRBJ2-1; D is uncertain. V was pared by 5 bases and J by 3 bases, with 8 bases between. This CDR3 comprises 13 residues. Germline V gene data show CDR1 as LNHDA and CDR2 as SQIVND (reference sequence). CDR3 sequence reads: CASSATSYNEQFF. The CDR3 coding sequence is TGTGCCAGTAGTGCGACAAGCTACAATGAGCAGTTCTTC.